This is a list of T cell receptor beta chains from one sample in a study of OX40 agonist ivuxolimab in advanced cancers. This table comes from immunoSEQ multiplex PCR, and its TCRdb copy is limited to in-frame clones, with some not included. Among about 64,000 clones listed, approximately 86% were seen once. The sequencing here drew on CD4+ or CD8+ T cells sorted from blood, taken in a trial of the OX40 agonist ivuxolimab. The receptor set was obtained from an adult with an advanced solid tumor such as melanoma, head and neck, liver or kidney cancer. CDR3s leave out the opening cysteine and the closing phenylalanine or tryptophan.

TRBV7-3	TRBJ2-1	ASSLIGGGFGYRAGNEQF
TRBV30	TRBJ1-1	AWSRGQKEAF
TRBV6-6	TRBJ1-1	ASSYRASGANTEAF
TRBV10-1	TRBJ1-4	ASSETGTGEKLF
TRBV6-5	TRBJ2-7	ASSALGYEQY
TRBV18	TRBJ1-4	ASSAGLITNEKLF
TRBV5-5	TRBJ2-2	ASSFNDNPTGELF
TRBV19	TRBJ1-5	ASSMPVTLNQPQH
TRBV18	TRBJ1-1	ASSAQGATEAF
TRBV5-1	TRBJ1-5	ASSIDGVYQPQH
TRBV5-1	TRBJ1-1	ASSLLPNFEAF
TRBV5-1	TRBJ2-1	ASSPGRSAYNEQF
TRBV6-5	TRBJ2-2	ASSYRTPSGELF
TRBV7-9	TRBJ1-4	ASSSLIGQSTTTNEKLF
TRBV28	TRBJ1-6	ASSRTGLSNSPLH
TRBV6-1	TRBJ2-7	ASSEHYEQY
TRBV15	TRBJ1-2	ATSRDRQGYVYT
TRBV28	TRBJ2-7	ASSLGLAGSYEQY
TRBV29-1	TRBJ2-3	SVETTVPDTQY
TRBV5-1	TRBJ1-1	ASSPQQGTEAF
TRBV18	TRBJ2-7	ASSREGAYYEQY
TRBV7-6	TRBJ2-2	ASSVGGGNTGELF
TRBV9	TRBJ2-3	ASSVALAADTQY
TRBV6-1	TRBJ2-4	ASSEAVQGRNIQY
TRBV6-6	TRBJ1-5	ASSYSVEDSPQPQH
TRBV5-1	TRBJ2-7	ASSFTGQGVNEQY
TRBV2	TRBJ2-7	ASSVNGLTYEQY
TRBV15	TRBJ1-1	ATSMTGNTEAF
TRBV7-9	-	ASSARSSYEQY
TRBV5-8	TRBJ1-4	ASSLAADSRSREKLF
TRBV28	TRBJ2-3	ASSLGLAAPDTQY
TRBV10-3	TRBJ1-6	AISDRASYNSPLH
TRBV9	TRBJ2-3	ASSEDLTSTDTQY
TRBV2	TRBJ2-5	ATGEETQY
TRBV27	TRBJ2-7	ASRRLADRYEQY
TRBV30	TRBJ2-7	AWSGGKRYEQY
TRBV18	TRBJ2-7	ASSPPARVEQY
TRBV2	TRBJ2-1	ANSRDRGADEQF
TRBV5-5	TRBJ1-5	ASSLVPGDVNQPQH
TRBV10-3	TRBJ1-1	ATRTENTEAF
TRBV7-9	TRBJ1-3	ASSKYRGDSSGNTIY
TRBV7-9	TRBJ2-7	ASSTQGASNHEQY
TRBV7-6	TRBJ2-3	ASSPLGIQDTQY
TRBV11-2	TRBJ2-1	ASSRRLAGSSYNEQF
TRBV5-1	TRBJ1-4	ASSLSQFNEKLF
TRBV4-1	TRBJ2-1	ASSQRLAGVHEQF
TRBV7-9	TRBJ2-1	ASSLAPRSGQF
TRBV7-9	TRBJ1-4	ASSLVQGRLF
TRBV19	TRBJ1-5	ASSRQSGQGGSGNQPQH
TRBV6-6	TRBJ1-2	ASSSRDNYGYT